The rows below give T cell receptor beta chains drawn from one sample of a study of patients and donors after allogeneic stem cell transplantation. TCRdb analysed the RT-PCR reads with MiXCR anew, one entry per CDR3 protein. Altogether some 880,000 distinct CDR3 sequences are present, 15% to 20% being singletons, with the ten largest covering around 6%. The sequenced sample was blood, either unsorted or a sorted T cell fraction (not recorded which). The receptors come from a human donor who was either an allogeneic HSCT recipient or a stem cell or donor lymphocyte infusion donor (not recorded which). It is not recorded whose cells these are; they may come from a transplant donor. CDR3s include the opening cysteine and the closing phenylalanine or tryptophan. Each record gives: CDR3 protein, V gene.

CDR3: CASSQRSAGDTQYF
V: TRBV4-3

CDR3: CATSDAGLTNEKLFF
V: TRBV24-1

CDR3: CASSLQQWNEQYF
V: TRBV11-2

CDR3: CASSSSISSYEQYF
V: TRBV6-5

CDR3: CASRVKAPNTEAFF
V: TRBV6-1

CDR3: CASSVPPDTGELFF
V: TRBV9

CDR3: CASSITSGRALDTQYF
V: TRBV19

CDR3: CASSAWTVTNYGYTF
V: TRBV5-6

CDR3: CASSWTGGDPYGYTF
V: TRBV2

CDR3: CSVEDLRGAGANVLTF
V: TRBV29-1

CDR3: CATSDSAAGTDTQYF
V: TRBV24-1

CDR3: CASSAAIAGGPYEQYF
V: TRBV3-1

CDR3: CASSQRERAGNTEAFF
V: TRBV4-3

CDR3: CASSKALGLAPREGRSGELFF
V: TRBV21-1

CDR3: CSVVIAISYEQYF
V: TRBV29-1

CDR3: CSARDRGDQPQHF
V: TRBV20-1

CDR3: CATSDLDSTDTQYF
V: TRBV24-1

CDR3: CASSDGQGQDTQYF
V: TRBV12-3/TRBV12-4

CDR3: CASSANSGSGNEQFF
V: TRBV9

CDR3: CASSQPWTSRGTGELFF
V: TRBV4-1

CDR3: CASTAWDWDEQFF
V: TRBV6-2/TRBV6-3

CDR3: CASSQQALRPKTSYEQYF
V: TRBV4-1

CDR3: CASSLNGASGGPFLF
V: TRBV7-3

CDR3: CASSRPPGGLGSDTQYF
V: TRBV4-2

CDR3: CASSPLQGADKEQYF
V: TRBV18

CDR3: CASSLAAVGGGQPQHF
V: TRBV5-1

CDR3: CASSYSGQWNTGELFF
V: TRBV6-5

CDR3: CASSPLLTTSGAYEQYF
V: TRBV4-1